This TCR beta chain derives from a study of radiation and T cells in renal cell carcinoma. Treatment indicated: treatment-naive control, cytoreductive nephrectomy. This clone has just one count. Using immunoSEQ multiplex PCR, the repertoire was profiled, and TCRdb retains in-frame clones only, with some absent. The table records about 16,000 clones, 58% of them present only once. V shed 1 base and J shed 4 bases, with 18 bases lying between them. The CDR3 is 17 amino acids. In germline, CDR1 is LGHNA, CDR2 YSLEER. The sequencing used tumor tissue, collected from a patient whose treatment was nephrectomy without radiotherapy. The receptor comes from a middle-aged man with renal cell carcinoma. V and J are TRBV4-3 and TRBJ2-3, with D perhaps TRBD1 or TRBD2 (6 bases each). For the CDR3, the DNA is TGCGCCAGCAGCCAAGTGGTGTCGGGGGCCCTGGCAGATACGCAGTATTTT. The encoded protein is CASSQVVSGALADTQYF.